Listed below are T cell receptor beta chains from one sample, sequenced in a study of cytomegalovirus exposure and HLA in healthy donors. The table came from immunoSEQ multiplex PCR; TCRdb's copy has only in-frame clones and leaves some out. The repertoire holds more than 130,000 clones, about three quarters seen once, with more than 3% in the top ten. Material for sequencing was PBMCs. The receptor source for this set is a man aged 18 to 30 in good health and CMV-seronegative. The CDR3 runs from the conserved cysteine through the conserved F or W. D genes are given only for firm matches. Only some rows state a clone size, as once, few, many or a class for expanded clones.

.	TRBV5-8	TRBJ1-5	.	TGTGCCAGCAGCTCTGACAAGGGCAATCAGCCCCAGCATTTT	CASSSDKGNQPQHF
.	TRBV4-1	TRBJ1-2	.	TGCGCCAGCAGCCAAGGTCCCGGACAGTTTGCGACCGGGGGCTACACCTTC	CASSQGPGQFATGGYTF
.	TRBV7-2	TRBJ2-7	TRBD2	TGTGCCAGCAGCTTCGCGCTAGCGGGGGGTACTACCTACGAGCAGTACTTC	CASSFALAGGTTYEQYF
few	TRBV28	TRBJ2-1	TRBD2	TGTGCCAGCAGCTTAGTCCGGGCTAGCGGGATTCCAGATGGCTACAATGAGCAGTTCTTC	CASSLVRASGIPDGYNEQFF
.	TRBV27	TRBJ1-5	TRBD1	TGTGCCAGCAGTTTAAGAGGGGGCGGGAGCAATCAGCCCCAGCATTTT	CASSLRGGGSNQPQHF
few	TRBV5-4	TRBJ2-5	TRBD1	TGTGCCAGCAGCTTCGGCGGACAGGGGATGACTGGCTGGGGACGAGAGACCCAGTACTTC	CASSFGGQGMTGWGRETQYF
.	TRBV30	TRBJ2-7	TRBD2	TGTGCCTGGAGTGCTGCGGGAGACCAATACTACGAGCAGTACTTC	CAWSAAGDQYYEQYF
.	TRBV11-2	TRBJ2-5	.	TGTGCCAGCAGCCCTACCCTCGGACTGAAAGAGACCCAGTACTTC	CASSPTLGLKETQYF
.	TRBV30	TRBJ1-5	TRBD1	TGTGCCTGGAGTTCCCCGGGACAGTTTAATCAGCCCCAGCATTTT	CAWSSPGQFNQPQHF
.	TRBV30	TRBJ1-1	TRBD1	TGTGCCTGGGACCCATCGGGCAGGGGGATGGGCACTGAAGCTTTCTTT	CAWDPSGRGMGTEAFF
.	TRBV28	TRBJ2-7	.	TGTGCCAGCAGTTTGCAGGGACACCTCTACGAGCAGTACTTC	CASSLQGHLYEQYF
.	TRBV7-3	TRBJ2-1	.	TGTGCCAGCAGCTTAACTAGTTACAATGAGCAGTTCTTC	CASSLTSYNEQFF
.	TRBV10-3	TRBJ1-5	TRBD1	TGTGCCATCAGTGCAGGGGGGAGCAATCAGCCCCAGCATTTT	CAISAGGSNQPQHF
.	TRBV30	TRBJ1-1	TRBD1	TGTGCCTGGACCGACAGGGGGAAAACTGAGGCTTTCTTT	CAWTDRGKTEAFF
.	TRBV30	TRBJ1-5	TRBD1	TGTGCCTGGTCGGAGGCGGGACAGCTGAATCAGCCCCAGCATTTT	CAWSEAGQLNQPQHF
.	TRBV25-1	TRBJ1-1	TRBD1	TGTGCCAGCAGTGAGGGACAGGGGGTAAACACTGAAGCTTTCTTT	CASSEGQGVNTEAFF
once	TRBV6-5	TRBJ2-3	TRBD2	TGTGCCAGCAGTTACTCGAAGGGGAGGGGAGATACGCAGTATTTT	CASSYSKGRGDTQYF
.	TRBV9	TRBJ2-7	.	TGTGCCAGCAGCGTAGACCCGAATTCAGCCTACGAGCAGTACTTC	CASSVDPNSAYEQYF
.	TRBV19	TRBJ1-5	.	TGTGCCAGTAGTTCCCTTTTAGCCCAGCATTTT	CASSSLLAQHF
once	TRBV5-1	TRBJ2-7	.	TGCGCCAGCAGCTTAGCATCGGGACAATCCTACGAGCAGTACTTC	CASSLASGQSYEQYF
.	TRBV21-1	TRBJ2-7	.	TGTGCCAGCAGCAAAGTTTGGAGGGACAGAAGAAGCTCCTACGAGCAGTACTTC	CASSKVWRDRRSSYEQYF
.	TRBV5-4	TRBJ1-2	TRBD1	TGTGCCAGCAGCTTACCCGGGGGACAGAGAGATGGCTACACCTTC	CASSLPGGQRDGYTF
few	TRBV30	TRBJ1-6	TRBD1	TGTGCCTGGAGTTTACAGGGGATGGTACCCCTCCACTTT	CAWSLQGMVPLHF
.	TRBV19	TRBJ1-4	TRBD1	TGTGCCAGTGCGAATTTACAGGGGAATGAAAAACTGTTTTTT	CASANLQGNEKLFF
.	TRBV6-5	TRBJ2-7	TRBD2	TGTGCCAGCGGGCCCGGGAGGGCGACGGGGGAGCAGTACTTC	CASGPGRATGEQYF
few	TRBV5-5	TRBJ2-7	.	TGTGCCAGCAGCTTGGCCGTGACAGTCAACTACGAGCAGTACTTC	CASSLAVTVNYEQYF
.	TRBV27	TRBJ2-7	.	TGTGCCAGTAGTGGCAGCTCCTACGAGCAGTACTTC	CASSGSSYEQYF
.	TRBV27	TRBJ1-1	.	TGTGCCAGCAGTTTAGTGGGCACGAGCACTGAAGCTTTCTTT	CASSLVGTSTEAFF
.	TRBV10-1	TRBJ2-4	TRBD1	TGCGCCAGCAGTGAGGACAGGGTGAACATTCAGTACTTC	CASSEDRVNIQYF
.	TRBV28	TRBJ1-2	TRBD1	TGTGCCAGCAGTTCCCTCTCGGGGACAGATAATGGCTACACCTTC	CASSSLSGTDNGYTF
.	TRBV6-1	TRBJ2-3	.	TGTGCCAGCAGTGAACCAAGCGCGACAGATACGCAGTATTTT	CASSEPSATDTQYF
once	TRBV2	TRBJ2-7	.	TGTGCCAGCAGTGAAAAGGAGGGTGTCCGGGTCTACGAGCAGTACTTC	CASSEKEGVRVYEQYF